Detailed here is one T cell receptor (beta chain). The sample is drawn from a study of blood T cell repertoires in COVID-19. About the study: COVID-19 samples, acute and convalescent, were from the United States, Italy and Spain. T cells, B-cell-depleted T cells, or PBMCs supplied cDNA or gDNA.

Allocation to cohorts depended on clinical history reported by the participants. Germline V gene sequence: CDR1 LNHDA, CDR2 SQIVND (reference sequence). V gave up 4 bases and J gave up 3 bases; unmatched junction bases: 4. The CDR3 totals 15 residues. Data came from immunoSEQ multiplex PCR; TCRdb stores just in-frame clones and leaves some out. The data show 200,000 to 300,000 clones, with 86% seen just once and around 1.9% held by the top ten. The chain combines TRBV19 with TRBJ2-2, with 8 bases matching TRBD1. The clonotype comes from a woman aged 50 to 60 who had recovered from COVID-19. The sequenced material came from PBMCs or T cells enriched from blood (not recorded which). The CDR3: CASSKVDRDTGELFF. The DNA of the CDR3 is TGTGCCAGTAGTAAGGTGGACAGGGACACCGGGGAGCTGTTTTTT.